The 21 T cell receptor beta chains presented below share a single source sample, sequenced in a study of OX40 agonist ivuxolimab in advanced cancers. Sequencing used immunoSEQ multiplex PCR; TCRdb keeps in-frame clones, though not all of them. The sample has over 45,000 clones; around 89% are singletons. Material: CD4+ or CD8+ T cells sorted from blood, obtained in a trial of the OX40 agonist ivuxolimab. These receptors were taken from an adult with an advanced solid tumor such as melanoma, head and neck, liver or kidney cancer.

This chain uses TRBV9 with TRBJ2-3; no reliable D call. V was cut by 0 bases and J by 5 bases, with 13 bases left in between. The CDR3 runs 15 residues. CDR1 and CDR2 (germline): SGDLS, YYNGEE. CDR3 sequence: CASSVEGASIDTQYF. Here the CDR3 DNA reads TGTGCCAGCAGCGTAGAAGGAGCGTCCATAGATACGCAGTATTTT.

The V gene is TRBV9, the J gene TRBJ2-1, with no clear D. CDR1 is SGDLS, CDR2 YYNGEE, per germline. This CDR3 has 17 residues. The V and J ends lost 4 bases and 0 bases respectively, with 17 bases between them. DNA for the CDR3: TGTGCCAGCAGCCCGGTAGGAGTGAGCAGCTCCTACAATGAGCAGTTCTTC. This encodes CASSPVGVSSSYNEQFF.

This sequence joins TRBV13 and TRBJ2-1, with D possibly TRBD2 on 7 matching bases. Between the trimmed V and J ends, which lost 5 bases and 3 bases, there was a span of 14 bases. Per germline, CDR1 PRHDT and CDR2 FYEKMQ (reference sequence). This CDR3 comprises 15 residues. The chain's CDR3 is CASSQGGGGYNEQFF. Written as DNA, the CDR3 is TGTGCCAGCAGCCAAGGGGGGGGCGGCTACAATGAGCAGTTCTTC.

About this clone itself: In the same sample, other DNA sequences code for this CDR3. J is TRBJ2-7 and V is TRBV27; D is unresolved. Germline assignment: CDR1 MNHEY and CDR2 SMNVEV (reference sequence). CDR3 length equals 11 residues. V was pared by 4 bases and J by 0 bases, with 1 base between. The CDR3 loop reads CASSSSYEQYF. The CDR3, as DNA: TGTGCCAGCAGTTCCTCCTACGAGCAGTACTTC.

The chain recombines TRBV9 with TRBJ2-1, with D hard to call. This CDR3 has 13 residues. Trimming stripped 3 bases from V and 9 bases from J, with 13 bases between. Germline CDR1 SGDLS, CDR2 YYNGEE. The CDR3 DNA follows: TGTGCCAGCAGCGCCCCTCGCGAATTTGAGCAGTTCTTC. Translated: CASSAPREFEQFF.

This chain uses TRBV27 with TRBJ2-3, with D tentatively TRBD1 (6 bases). Germline values: CDR1 MNHEY, CDR2 SMNVEV (reference sequence). This CDR3 is 14 amino acids long. V shed 7 bases and J shed 3 bases, with 14 bases lying between them. The CDR3 reads CASTRPGETDTQYF. CDR3 nucleotide sequence: TGTGCCAGCACTAGACCAGGGGAGACAGATACGCAGTATTTT.

This chain links TRBV14 with TRBJ2-5, with 7 positions matching TRBD1. The V and J ends lost 4 bases and 3 bases, in that order; junction bases with no gene match: 5. CDR1 and CDR2 (germline): SGHDN, FVKESK. This CDR3 has 14 amino acids. CDR3 sequence: CASSLTGWKETQYF. The CDR3 bases are TGTGCCAGCAGCCTGACAGGGTGGAAAGAGACCCAGTACTTC.

The chain combines TRBV6-5 with TRBJ2-1; 8 nucleotides align to TRBD1. V shed 2 bases and J 8 bases; nucleotides not matched to a gene: 8. The CDR3 is 15 residues long. The germline V gene encodes CDR1 MNHEY and CDR2 SVGAGI. The CDR3 DNA follows: TGTGCCAGCAGTTACGACAGGGGCGGATCAGATGAGCAGTTCTTC. It codes for CASSYDRGGSDEQFF.

This rearrangement joins TRBV6-5 to TRBJ2-7; D not resolved. V was shortened by 0 bases and J by 0 bases, with 6 bases between the two germline ends. CDR1 MNHEY and CDR2 SVGAGI come from the germline V gene. The CDR3 contains 14 residues. In DNA form, the CDR3 reads TGTGCCAGCAGTTACTCCTGGCCCTCCTACGAGCAGTACTTC. This sequence encodes CASSYSWPSYEQYF.

The genes are TRBV5-1 and TRBJ1-6; 7 bases fit TRBD1. CDR1 is SGHRS, CDR2 YFSETQ, per germline. Germline trimming cut 4 bases from V and 9 bases from J; bases unmatched to any gene: 13. The CDR3 runs 16 residues. CDR3: CASSPDDREEISPLHF. CDR3 DNA: TGCGCCAGCAGCCCAGACGACAGGGAGGAAATTTCACCCCTCCACTTT.

This clone appeared a few times. J is TRBJ1-5 and V is TRBV11-2, with TRBD1 as a possible D gene (5 bases). V lost 0 bases and J 3 bases, leaving 6 bases between the germline ends. The germline V gene has CDR1 SGHAT and CDR2 FQNNGV. This CDR3 has 14 residues. CDR3 amino acids: CASSLEGDNQPQHF. The CDR3 DNA sequence: TGTGCCAGCAGCTTAGAGGGGGACAATCAGCCCCAGCATTTT.

The rearrangement links TRBV7-8 to TRBJ2-3, with D tentatively TRBD2 (6 bases). Trimming removed 5 bases at V and 10 bases at J, with 22 bases between. Germline CDR1 reads SGHVS; CDR2 reads FQNEAQ. This CDR3 region has 15 residues. As DNA, the CDR3 is TGTGCCAGCAGCCTCCGCGGGGATCCTACCTGGGCGCAGTATTTT. Translating it yields CASSLRGDPTWAQYF. Using reference TRBV7-8 and TRBJ2-3 for the parts outside the CDR3, the full variable domain is GAGVSQSPRYKVAKRGQDVALRCDPISGHVSLFWYQQALGQGPEFLTYFQNEAQLDKSGLPSDRFFAERPEGSVSTLKIQRTQQEDSAVYLCASSLRGDPTWAQYFGPGTRLTVL.

This clone was seen only a few times. Additional DNA sequences in this sample encode the identical CDR3. V is TRBV6-5 and J is TRBJ2-2; D gene ambiguous. This CDR3 contains 13 residues. V was pared by 0 bases and J by 4 bases, with 3 bases between. The germline CDR1 and CDR2 sequences are MNHEY and SVGAGI. The CDR3: CASSYSGTGELFF. Here the CDR3 DNA reads TGTGCCAGCAGTTACTCCGGCACCGGGGAGCTGTTTTTT.

The genes are TRBV18 and TRBJ2-3, with D uncertain. The CDR3 is 18 residues long. The V gene's germline CDR1 is KGHSH and CDR2 LQKENI. The V gene lost 0 bases and the J gene lost 5 bases, with 21 bases spanning the gap. The CDR3 nucleotides read TGTGCCAGCTCACCACCCAAAGAACTCGCTCGGCGTGTAGATACGCAGTATTTT. Encoded protein: CASSPPKELARRVDTQYF.

The V call is TRBV7-5, the J call TRBJ1-3; the D call of TRBD1 is as the table states it, not checked on the DNA. TRBV7-5 is deemed a pseudogene. CDR3 length equals 14 residues. The CDR3 here is CARSLAGDGNTIYF. DNA of the CDR3: TGTGCCAGAAGCTTAGCAGGGGATGGAAACACCATATATTTT.

The chain employs TRBV5-8 and TRBJ1-1; unclear D gene. The V gene lost 0 bases and the J gene lost 5 bases, with 14 bases spanning the gap. Germline CDR1 reads SGHTS; CDR2 reads YDEGEE. The CDR3 has 15 residues. The DNA of the CDR3 is TGTGCCAGCAGCTTGGGAAGGGAACTTGTGACTGAAGCTTTCTTT. Translated, it gives CASSLGRELVTEAFF.

The chain combines TRBV29-1 with TRBJ2-2, with D unclear. Trimming pared 7 bases from V and 4 bases from J, leaving 10 bases between. The CDR3 contains 12 residues. CDR1 and CDR2 (germline): SQVTM, ANQGSEA. The CDR3, as DNA: TGCAGCGGGATTAAGGGCACCGGGGAGCTGTTTTTT. Amino acid sequence: CSGIKGTGELFF.

The chain combines TRBV10-2 with TRBJ2-2, with D unclear. Between the trimmed V and J ends, which lost 6 bases and 1 base, there was a span of 6 bases. CDR3 size: 13 residues. Germline values: CDR1 WSHSY, CDR2 SAAADI. The CDR3: CASRNKNTGELFF. For the CDR3, the DNA is TGCGCCAGCAGAAACAAGAACACCGGGGAGCTGTTTTTT.

CDR3 region: CASSSGQGAGYEQYF. The CDR3 DNA reads TGTGCCAGCAGCTCGGGACAGGGGGCTGGGTACGAGCAGTACTTC. The J gene is TRBJ2-7, the V gene TRBV11-2, with 12 bases aligning to TRBD1. Germline lookup yields CDR1 SGHAT and CDR2 FQNNGV. This CDR3 spans 15 amino acids. Trimming took 4 bases from V and 4 from J; bases not matched to a gene: 5.

V gene TRBV6-1 combines with J gene TRBJ1-1; tentative D call: TRBD1 (5 bases). The V end was cut by 2 bases, the J end by 7 bases, with 14 bases between. CDR1 and CDR2 (germline): MNHNS, SASEGT. This CDR3 region has 14 residues. The CDR3 is CASSEMEAGIEAFF. The DNA for the CDR3 is TGTGCCAGCAGTGAAATGGAAGCAGGGATTGAAGCTTTCTTT.

V gene TRBV5-6 combines with J gene TRBJ2-4, with 8 bases aligning to TRBD1. The ends lost 3 bases at V and 6 bases at J; junction bases unmatched: 2. CDR1 SGHDT and CDR2 YYEEEE come from the germline V gene. This CDR3 has 13 residues. The CDR3 is CASSWGTGNIQYF. CDR3 coding DNA: TGTGCCAGCAGCTGGGGGACAGGAAACATTCAGTACTTC.